This T cell receptor beta chain stems from a study of cytomegalovirus exposure and HLA in healthy donors. V lost 3 bases, J lost 6 bases, and 20 bases lay in between. The germline CDR1 and CDR2 sequences are MNHNS and SASEGT. The CDR3 has 16 residues. Turning to this clone: Its cognate antigen is unknown.

The PCR ran on 60 Vbeta and 13 Jbeta primers. The table came from immunoSEQ multiplex PCR; TCRdb's copy has only in-frame clones and leaves some out. The sample contains about 190,000 clones, 86% of which appear only once. All donors participated as healthy donors of bone marrow. Findings of the study overall: Segments of the TCR beta V type were, in most cases, productive about 87% or about 30% of the time in an earlier analysis. A later analysis associated 16,951 TCR beta sequences with HLA alleles at a 0.05 false discovery rate.

What was sequenced was PBMCs. This receptor was obtained from a young woman in good health and CMV-seronegative. V gene TRBV6-1 combines with J gene TRBJ1-2; a possible D gene is TRBD1 (6 bases). The CDR3 protein is CASSEFTGQFGDGYTF. The CDR3 nucleotides read TGTGCCAGCAGTGAGTTTACAGGGCAATTTGGGGATGGCTACACCTTC.